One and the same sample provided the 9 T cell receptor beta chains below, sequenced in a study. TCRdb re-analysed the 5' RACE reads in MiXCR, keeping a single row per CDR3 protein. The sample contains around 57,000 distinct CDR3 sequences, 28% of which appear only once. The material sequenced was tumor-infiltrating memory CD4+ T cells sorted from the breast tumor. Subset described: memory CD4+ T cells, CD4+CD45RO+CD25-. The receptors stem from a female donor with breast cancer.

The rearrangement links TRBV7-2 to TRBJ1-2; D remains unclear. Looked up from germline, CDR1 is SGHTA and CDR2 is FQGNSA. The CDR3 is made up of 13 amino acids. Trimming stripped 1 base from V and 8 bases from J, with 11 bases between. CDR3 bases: TGTGCCAGCAGCTTAGATCCAGCGGGAGGCTACACCTTC. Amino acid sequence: CASSLDPAGGYTF.

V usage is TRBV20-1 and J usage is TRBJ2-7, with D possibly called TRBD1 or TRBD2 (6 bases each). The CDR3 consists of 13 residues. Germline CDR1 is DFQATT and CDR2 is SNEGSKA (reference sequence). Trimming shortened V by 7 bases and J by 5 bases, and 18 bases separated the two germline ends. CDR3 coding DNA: TGCAGTGTCCCTCCCCCGGGGGCCGACGAGCAGTACTTC. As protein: CSVPPPGADEQYF.

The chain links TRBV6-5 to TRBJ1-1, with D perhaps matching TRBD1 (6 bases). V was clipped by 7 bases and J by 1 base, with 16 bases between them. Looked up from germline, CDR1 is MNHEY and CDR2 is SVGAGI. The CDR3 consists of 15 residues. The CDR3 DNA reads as TGTGCCAGCAAACTGGGGGGACACAGGAACACTGAAGCTTTCTTT. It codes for CASKLGGHRNTEAFF.

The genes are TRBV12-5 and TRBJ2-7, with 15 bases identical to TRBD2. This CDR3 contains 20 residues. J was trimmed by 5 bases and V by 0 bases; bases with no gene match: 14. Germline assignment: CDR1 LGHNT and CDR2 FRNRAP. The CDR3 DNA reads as TGTGCTAGTGGTTTGGTACCGGGCGGGACTAGCGGGAGGACGGCGGACGAGCAGTACTTC. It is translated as CASGLVPGGTSGRTADEQYF.

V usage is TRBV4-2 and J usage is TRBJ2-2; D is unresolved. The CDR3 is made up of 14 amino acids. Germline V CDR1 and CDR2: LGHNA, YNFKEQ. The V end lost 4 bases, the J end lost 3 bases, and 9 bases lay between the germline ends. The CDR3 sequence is CASSPETDTGELFF. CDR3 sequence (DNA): TGTGCCAGCAGCCCTGAGACCGACACCGGGGAGCTGTTTTTT.

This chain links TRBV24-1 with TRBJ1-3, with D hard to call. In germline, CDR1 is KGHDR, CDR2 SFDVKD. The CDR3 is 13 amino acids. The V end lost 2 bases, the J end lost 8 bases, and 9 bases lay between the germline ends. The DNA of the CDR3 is TGTGCCACCAGTGATTCCAATAGAGACACCATATATTTT. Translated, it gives CATSDSNRDTIYF.

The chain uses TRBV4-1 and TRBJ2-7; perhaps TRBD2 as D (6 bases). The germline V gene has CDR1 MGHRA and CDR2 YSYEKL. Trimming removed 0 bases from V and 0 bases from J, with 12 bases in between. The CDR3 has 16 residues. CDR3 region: CASSQDPRGSSYEQYF. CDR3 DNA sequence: TGCGCCAGCAGCCAAGATCCGCGGGGCAGCTCCTACGAGCAGTACTTC.

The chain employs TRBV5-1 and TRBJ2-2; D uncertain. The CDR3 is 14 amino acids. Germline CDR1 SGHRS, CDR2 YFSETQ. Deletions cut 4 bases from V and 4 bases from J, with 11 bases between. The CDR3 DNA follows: TGCGCCAGCAGCGCCAGTATGGGCACCGGGGAGCTGTTTTTT. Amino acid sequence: CASSASMGTGELFF. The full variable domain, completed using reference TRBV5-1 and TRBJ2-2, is KAGVTQTPRYLIKTRGQQVTLSCSPISGHRSVSWYQQTPGQGLQFLFEYFSETQRNKGNFPGRFSGRQFSNSRSEMNVSTLELGDSALYLCASSASMGTGELFFGEGSRLTVL.

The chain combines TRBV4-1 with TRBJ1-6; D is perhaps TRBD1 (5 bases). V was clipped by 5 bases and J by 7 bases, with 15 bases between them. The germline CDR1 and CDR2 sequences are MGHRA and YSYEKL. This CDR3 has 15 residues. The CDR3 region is CASSSRGERNSPLHF. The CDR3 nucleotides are TGCGCCAGCAGCTCACGGGGGGAGCGGAATTCACCCCTCCACTTT.